This T cell receptor (beta chain) is drawn from a study of T cells expressing NK-cell markers. Broader study findings: Whether expanded NKG2C-expressing T cell clones recognize HCMV is unknown.

After re-calling the 5' RACE reads, TCRdb lists one entry per CDR3 protein, DNA absent. This table lists about 410,000 distinct CDR3 sequences. Concerning this clonotype itself: The antigen is undetermined.

The V gene's germline CDR1 is SQVTM and CDR2 ANQGSEA. This CDR3 contains 14 residues. The chain carries TRBV29-1 and TRBJ2-7; absent DNA, TCRdb's TRBD2 call cannot be checked. This TCR derives from a woman aged 45-65 years in good health. Sequenced input: blood T cells: a sorted CD56 or NKG2C T cell subset, CD4+ or CD8+ T cells, or bulk PBMC T cells (not recorded which). CDR3 sequence: CSVDSGRARYEQYF.